This T cell receptor (beta chain) was observed in a study of cytomegalovirus exposure and HLA in healthy donors. 60 Vbeta and 13 Jbeta primers were used in PCR. The data were produced by immunoSEQ multiplex PCR, yet TCRdb's version contains in-frame clones alone and is incomplete. The sample has over 100,000 clones; approximately 70% are singletons. Germline assignment: CDR1 SGHNT and CDR2 YYREEE (reference sequence). The CDR3 covers 13 residues. With 1 base removed from V and 7 bases from J, the gap between germline ends came to 6 bases. The V and J genes are TRBV5-4 and TRBJ1-6, with a weak D call TRBD1 (5 bases). Sequenced material: PBMCs. The receptor's source is a woman aged 25-40 years in good health and CMV-seronegative. CDR3 sequence (DNA): TGTGCCAGCAGCTTGTCAGGGAATTCACCCCTCCACTTT. Residues: CASSLSGNSPLHF.